The present T cell receptor beta chain was sequenced within a study of cytomegalovirus exposure and HLA in healthy donors. Note on this clone: The antigen is undetermined.

The donors were part of the roughly 110-subject validation cohort, which stood apart from the roughly 640-subject first cohort. Data came from immunoSEQ multiplex PCR; TCRdb stores just in-frame clones and leaves some out. Of about 240,000 clones listed, 86% are singletons. General observations from the study: The authors listed approximately 150 TCR beta chains as cytomegalovirus-associated. It was reported that the classifier diagnosed cytomegalovirus status with high specificity and sensitivity in both the original and validation cohorts. CMV antigen specificity of a few CMV-associated chains was confirmed in vitro.

After removal of 6 bases from V and 4 bases from J, the junction contained 6 bases not matched to a gene. This CDR3 has 14 amino acids. Germline V lookup: CDR1 WNHNN, CDR2 SYGVQD (reference sequence). Sequencing was performed on PBMCs. The chain recombines TRBV10-1 with TRBJ2-3, with 8 bases aligning to TRBD2. The source of this sequence is a woman aged 25-40 years in good health and CMV-seropositive. The CDR3 DNA is TGCGCCAGCAGCGAGGGACTAGGGGCAGATACGCAGTATTTT. This sequence encodes CASSEGLGADTQYF.